The 24 T cell receptor beta chains below all came from one sample that was sequenced in a study of T cells of healthy individuals. From the 5' RACE reads, TCRdb called clonotypes with MiXCR, one entry per CDR3 protein. The sample consists of 40,000 to 60,000 distinct CDR3 sequences, 14% to 15% of them appearing once. The receptors originated from a human donor in good health.

The chain has TRBV5-6 and TRBJ2-7, with 7 positions matching TRBD2. The length of the CDR3 is 17 residues. From germline, CDR1 is SGHDT and CDR2 YYEEEE. J was trimmed by 6 bases and V by 0 bases; bases with no gene match: 15. The CDR3 region has the DNA TGTGCCAGCAGCTTGGTAACTCCGGGGGGAGTTTATGGCGAGCAGTACTTC. Protein product: CASSLVTPGGVYGEQYF.

The rearrangement links TRBV7-2 to TRBJ2-3, with 7 bases that match TRBD1. The germline V gene has CDR1 SGHTA and CDR2 FQGNSA. Germline trimming cut 3 bases from V and 8 bases from J; bases unmatched to any gene: 8. The CDR3 contains 14 residues. CDR3 residues: CASSFDREQSTQYF. CDR3 nucleotides: TGTGCCAGCAGCTTTGACAGGGAGCAGAGTACGCAGTATTTT.

The table lists this clonotype with a few counts. The chain couples TRBV29-1 to TRBJ2-6, with D unresolved. The CDR3 sequence is 16 residues long. Germline CDR1 reads SQVTM; CDR2 reads ANQGSEA. The V end lost 4 bases, the J end lost 2 bases, and 15 bases lay between the germline ends. CDR3 sequence reads: CSVVERSSPGANVLTF. The CDR3 DNA follows: TGCAGCGTTGTTGAACGGAGCTCCCCTGGGGCCAACGTCCTGACTTTC.

The chain links TRBV27 to TRBJ1-6; D possibly corresponds to TRBD1 (6 bases). Trimming took off 2 bases at V and 5 bases at J, with 10 bases between the two ends. The CDR3 is 15 amino acids. Germline loops: CDR1 MNHEY, CDR2 SMNVEV (reference sequence). CDR3 DNA: TGTGCCAGCAGTTTACAGGGGTCGAATAATTCACCCCTCCACTTT. Protein product: CASSLQGSNNSPLHF.

At least ten counts were recorded for this clonotype. The chain has TRBV6-6 and TRBJ1-2; D not resolved. The germline V gene encodes CDR1 MNHNY and CDR2 SVGAGI (reference sequence). The V and J ends lost 2 bases and 8 bases respectively, with 12 bases between them. CDR3 size: 13 residues. The CDR3 reads CASSYAYQDGYTF. CDR3 in DNA: TGTGCCAGCAGTTACGCATATCAGGACGGCTACACCTTC.

The chain joins TRBV29-1 to TRBJ1-1; perhaps TRBD1 as D (6 bases). Germline CDR1 and CDR2: SQVTM and ANQGSEA. V lost 6 bases and J 5 bases, leaving 16 bases between the germline ends. This CDR3 is 13 amino acids long. The CDR3 spells CSVLYRERTEAFF. The CDR3 nucleotides are TGCAGCGTATTATACAGGGAGAGAACTGAAGCTTTCTTT.

This clonotype was counted ten times or more. This chain joins TRBV7-9 and TRBJ2-5; 7 nucleotides match TRBD1. Germline loops: CDR1 SEHNR, CDR2 FQNEAQ (reference sequence). Losses at the gene ends were 5 bases for V and 4 bases for J; bases not matched to a gene: 10. The CDR3 runs 15 residues. The CDR3 protein is CASSRSGWDRETQYF. The CDR3 DNA sequence: TGTGCCAGCAGCCGGTCGGGCTGGGACAGAGAGACCCAGTACTTC.

This clonotype was seen more than once but under ten times. The chain joins TRBV7-2 to TRBJ2-5; 11 bases fit TRBD2. V was pared by 5 bases and J by 1 base, with 3 bases of the junction left unmatched. The CDR3 runs 15 residues. Germline V gives CDR1 SGHTA, CDR2 FQGNSA. Here the CDR3 reads CASSRLAGLQETQYF. The CDR3 DNA follows: TGTGCCAGCAGCCGACTAGCGGGACTCCAAGAGACCCAGTACTTC.

This clonotype was recorded a few times. The gene calls are TRBV6-4 and TRBJ2-1, with unresolved D. Trimming removed 0 bases from V and 9 bases from J, with 9 bases in between. Germline loops: CDR1 MRHNA, CDR2 SNTAGT. CDR3 length: 13 amino acids. The CDR3 coding sequence is TGTGCCAGCAGTGACTCTAAAGTGGGTGAGCAGTTCTTC. Translating it yields CASSDSKVGEQFF.

As DNA, the CDR3 is TGTGCCAGCAGCCCTTATGGGACAGGTGTTAACAATGAGCAGTTCTTC. Translation: CASSPYGTGVNNEQFF. The chain couples TRBV5-4 to TRBJ2-1; 8 bases map to TRBD1. The length of the CDR3 is 16 residues. Germline V gives CDR1 SGHNT, CDR2 YYREEE (reference sequence). V lost 4 bases, J lost 5 bases, and 11 bases stayed unmatched.

The chain is built from TRBV10-3 and TRBJ2-5, with 7 positions matching TRBD2. J lost 2 bases, V lost 6 bases, and 6 bases had no gene match. This CDR3 is built from 14 residues. Germline values: CDR1 ENHRY, CDR2 SYGVKD. CDR3 residues: CAISWGGIQETQYF. The CDR3 bases are TGTGCCATCAGCTGGGGGGGGATTCAAGAGACCCAGTACTTC.

The sample holds a few counts of this clonotype. The chain is built from TRBV29-1 and TRBJ2-7; tentatively, D is TRBD1 (7 bases). Per germline, CDR1 SQVTM and CDR2 ANQGSEA. The CDR3 length is 12 residues. Trimming took 7 bases from V and 10 from J, leaving 20 bases between them. The CDR3 sequence: CSALGGQRLQYF. The CDR3 nucleotides read TGCAGCGCCTTGGGGGGACAGAGGCTCCAGTACTTC.

This clonotype turned up a few times. The rearrangement links TRBV7-6 to TRBJ2-5; 7 bases map to TRBD2. From germline, CDR1 is SGHVS and CDR2 FNYEAQ. The CDR3 runs 16 residues. Germline trimming cut 1 base from V and 4 bases from J; bases unmatched to any gene: 9. DNA for the CDR3: TGTGCCAGCAGCTTAGAAGGTCTAGCGGTTTTAGAGACCCAGTACTTC. Translating gives CASSLEGLAVLETQYF.

This rearrangement joins TRBV12-3 or TRBV12-4 to TRBJ2-2; no definite D call. With 9 bases removed from V and 5 bases from J, the gap between germline ends came to 10 bases. The CDR3 sequence is 12 residues long. This CDR3 reads CARPDGTGELFF. The CDR3 DNA follows: TGTGCCAGGCCCGACGGGACCGGGGAGCTGTTTTTT.

This clonotype has only a few counts. The genes are TRBV28 and TRBJ1-1, with a weak D call TRBD1 (5 bases). The germline V gene encodes CDR1 MDHEN and CDR2 SYDVKM. V gave up 7 bases and J gave up 11 bases, with 14 bases separating them. The length of the CDR3 is 11 residues. The CDR3 is CASKSAAGAFF. The CDR3 DNA sequence: TGTGCCAGCAAATCGGCCGCAGGGGCTTTCTTT.

CDR3 nucleotide sequence: TGTGCCAGCACCGCGAGGGTTACCGGCTCCTACGAGCAGTACTTC. It translates to CASTARVTGSYEQYF. J is TRBJ2-7 and V is TRBV2, with D possibly matching TRBD2 (5 bases). Trimming took off 7 bases at V and 0 bases at J, with 16 bases between the two ends. The CDR3 loop spans 15 amino acids. Germline values: CDR1 SNHLY, CDR2 FYNNEI.

This clonotype was recorded a few times. The V and J genes are TRBV10-2 and TRBJ1-2; D unclear. Germline V gene data show CDR1 as WSHSY and CDR2 as SAAADI. With 10 bases removed from V and 5 bases from J, the gap between germline ends came to 14 bases. This CDR3 contains 12 residues. The CDR3 DNA is TGCGCCATTTCTGCCGGCGAATATGGCTACACCTTC. Translated: CAISAGEYGYTF.

This clonotype has more than one count but fewer than ten. This chain joins TRBV7-8 and TRBJ1-2; weak D call: TRBD1 (5 bases). Germline V gene sequence: CDR1 SGHVS, CDR2 FQNEAQ. CDR3 length: 17 residues. V was clipped by 1 base and J by 2 bases, with 17 bases between them. CDR3 nucleotide sequence: TGTGCCAGCAGCTTAGTAATACGGCAGACAGCAAACTATGGCTACACCTTC. As protein: CASSLVIRQTANYGYTF. Complete variable domain (other parts from reference TRBV7-8 and TRBJ1-2): GAGVSQSPRYKVAKRGQDVALRCDPISGHVSLFWYQQALGQGPEFLTYFQNEAQLDKSGLPSDRFFAERPEGSVSTLKIQRTQQEDSAVYLCASSLVIRQTANYGYTFGSGTRLTVV.

In its sample, this clonotype was seen many times. V usage is TRBV6-2 or TRBV6-3 and J usage is TRBJ1-1; unclear D gene. Trimming took off 5 bases at V and 10 bases at J, with 20 bases between the two ends. Germline CDR1 and CDR2: MNHEY and SVGEGT. This CDR3 has 14 residues. CDR3 DNA sequence: TGTGCCAGCAGTCCGACGGGATTCTCTAAGGGAGCTTTCTTT. It codes for CASSPTGFSKGAFF.

The table lists this clonotype with a few counts. This chain uses TRBV20-1 with TRBJ2-3; 12 positions match TRBD2. There are 15 residues in the CDR3. The germline CDR1 and CDR2 sequences are DFQATT and SNEGSKA (reference sequence). J lost 5 bases, V lost 4 bases, and 7 bases had no gene match. This CDR3 reads CSATASGRAQDTQYF. The CDR3 DNA reads TGCAGTGCTACTGCTAGCGGGAGGGCCCAAGATACGCAGTATTTT.

The chain joins TRBV7-2 to TRBJ2-7, with D possibly TRBD2 on 6 matching bases. Germline V gene data show CDR1 as SGHTA and CDR2 as FQGNSA. CDR3 length equals 15 residues. V lost 3 bases and J 0 bases, leaving 12 bases between the germline ends. CDR3 in amino acids: CASSLGGASSYEQYF. CDR3 nucleotides: TGTGCCAGCAGCTTGGGCGGGGCCTCCTCCTACGAGCAGTACTTC.

This clonotype appeared a few times. The gene calls are TRBV5-8 and TRBJ2-6, with TRBD1 identical over 9 bases. This CDR3 spans 20 amino acids. The germline CDR1 and CDR2 sequences are SGHTS and YDEGEE. The J segment lost 2 bases and the V segment lost 4 bases, leaving 16 bases of the junction unmatched. Written as DNA, the CDR3 is TGTGCCAGCAGCCTCCGACTCCGGGACAGGGTGTGGGCTGGGGCCAACGTCCTGACTTTC. Amino acids: CASSLRLRDRVWAGANVLTF.

This clonotype has at least ten counts. The chain carries TRBV11-2 and TRBJ1-2; D remains unclear. V was trimmed by 0 bases and J by 11 bases, leaving 7 bases between them. The CDR3 consists of 11 residues. From germline, CDR1 is SGHAT and CDR2 FQNNGV. The CDR3 loop reads CASSLDTRYTF. The CDR3 DNA sequence: TGTGCCAGCAGCTTAGATACACGATACACCTTC. Complete variable domain (other parts from reference TRBV11-2 and TRBJ1-2): EAGVAQSPRYKIIEKRQSVAFWCNPISGHATLYWYQQILGQGPKLLIQFQNNGVVDDSQLPKDRFSAERLKGVDSTLKIQPAKLEDSAVYLCASSLDTRYTFGSGTRLTVV.

Ten or more counts support this clonotype. The chain links TRBV6-1 to TRBJ1-3, with TRBD1 matching over 9 bases. CDR3 size: 15 residues. Trimming took 8 bases from V and 0 from J; bases not matched to a gene: 5. CDR1 is MNHNS, CDR2 SASEGT, per germline. CDR3 sequence reads: CASGDRGTSGNTIYF. CDR3 nucleotides: TGTGCCAGCGGAGACAGGGGGACCTCTGGAAACACCATATATTTT.